This T cell receptor beta chain was recorded in a study of T cells after somatic rescue of genetic block. The CDR3 is 16 residues long. Germline CDR1 and CDR2: MNHNY and SVGAGI (reference sequence). V was cut by 5 bases and J by 1 base, with 12 bases left in between. In this sample, this clone turned up once. Repertoires were generated with immunoSEQ multiplex PCR, while TCRdb's copy carries only in-frame clones and drops some. The table includes around 52,000 clones, roughly 96% detected once. Sequencing used peripheral blood mononuclear cells (PBMCs). The source of this sequence is a child younger than two. The gene calls are TRBV6-6 and TRBJ2-6; D ambiguous. CDR3 amino acids: CASSPAGQSGANVLTF. CDR3 sequence (DNA): TGTGCCAGCAGTCCAGCAGGCCAGTCTGGGGCCAACGTCCTGACTTTC.